This T cell receptor beta chain was recovered during a study of neoadjuvant anti-PD-1 for oral cavity cancer. Across the study: Before surgery, most patients got three to four biweekly 3 mg/kg nivolumab doses. Patients without progression received a fourth nivolumab dose around day 43, then surgical resection on days 50-56.

Stage II-IVA oral cavity squamous cell carcinoma was new and untreated by systemic or radiation therapy. Study outcomes and limitations: TCR analyses covered only a few patients per response group.

The CDR3 is 14 residues long. The germline gives CDR1 SQVTM, CDR2 ANQGSEA. J gave up 1 base and V 3 bases, and 4 bases lay outside the gene matches. Sequencing used immunoSEQ multiplex PCR; TCRdb keeps in-frame clones, though not all of them. The sample shows fewer than 20,000 clones, less than 80% of them seen only once. With respect to this clone: Antigen: not known.

The material sequenced was PBMCs, taken before nivolumab (anti-PD-1) treatment. The V and J genes are TRBV29-1 and TRBJ2-7; 9 bases align to TRBD1. This clonotype was obtained from a person aged 35-79 years with oral cavity squamous cell carcinoma. In nucleotides, the CDR3 is TGCAGCGTTGACCCCGGGACAGGGTCCTACGAGCAGTACTTC. Protein product: CSVDPGTGSYEQYF.